This T cell receptor beta chain emerged from a study of blood T cell repertoires in COVID-19. Germline V gene lookup returns CDR1 KGHSH and CDR2 LQKENI. Trimming removed 2 bases at V and 0 bases at J, with 7 bases between. The CDR3 has 14 amino acids. In the original processing: Reference gene primer amplification gave estimated nucleated cell counts. Generated by immunoSEQ multiplex PCR, the TCRdb table keeps only in-frame clones and is missing some. V and J calls and clone size are given by that table; D and trimming were obtained from the DNA. The table lists 150,000 to 200,000 clones, 86% of them singletons.

This rearrangement joins TRBV18 to TRBJ2-5; D remains ambiguous. This receptor was identified in a woman aged 80 or over in a cohort sampled during active or convalescent COVID-19. Sequences were obtained from peripheral blood. The CDR3 sequence is CASSPRADQETQYF. CDR3 nucleotide sequence: TGTGCCAGCTCACCAAGAGCTGACCAAGAGACCCAGTACTTC.